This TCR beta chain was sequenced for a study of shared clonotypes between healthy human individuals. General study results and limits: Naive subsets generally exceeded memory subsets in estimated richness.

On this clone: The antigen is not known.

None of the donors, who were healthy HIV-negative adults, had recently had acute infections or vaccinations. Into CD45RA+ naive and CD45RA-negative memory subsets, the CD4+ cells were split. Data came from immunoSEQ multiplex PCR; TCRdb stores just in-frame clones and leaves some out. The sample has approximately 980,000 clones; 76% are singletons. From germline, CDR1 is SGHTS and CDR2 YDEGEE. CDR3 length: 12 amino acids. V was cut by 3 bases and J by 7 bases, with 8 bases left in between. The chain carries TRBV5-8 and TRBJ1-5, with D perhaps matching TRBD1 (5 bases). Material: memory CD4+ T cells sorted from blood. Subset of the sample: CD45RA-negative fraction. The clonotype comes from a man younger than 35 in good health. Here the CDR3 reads CASSSGRQPQHF. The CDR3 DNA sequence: TGTGCCAGCAGCTCGGGACGCCAGCCCCAGCATTTT.